Following are 14 T cell receptor beta chains from one sample sequenced in a study of Ad26.COV2.S vaccination and SARS-CoV-2 variants. The protocol was immunoSEQ multiplex PCR, while the TCRdb copy is restricted to in-frame clones and leaves out a portion. Of around 340,000 clones listed, 75% to 90% are singletons. The treatment: some 19 received Ad26.COV2.S at low or high dose, single or two shots; roughly five received placebo; per-sample allocation not given. Vaccine and placebo recipients were sampled on day 63 after the first injection. The specimen was peripheral blood, collected in a trial of Ad26.COV2.S vaccine versus placebo. The receptors stem from a person aged 18-65 years who received the Ad26.COV2.S COVID-19 vaccine or a placebo.

This chain connects TRBV11-2 to TRBJ1-2; D is undetermined. The length of the CDR3 is 17 residues. Trimming removed 1 base at V and 2 bases at J, with 17 bases between. The germline gives CDR1 SGHAT, CDR2 FQNNGV. DNA for the CDR3: TGTGCCAGCAGCTTAGCGGAATCGGTATTACCCAACTATGGCTACACCTTC. It is translated as CASSLAESVLPNYGYTF. The entire variable domain, with the rest obtained from reference TRBV11-2 and TRBJ1-2, is as follows: EAGVAQSPRYKIIEKRQSVAFWCNPISGHATLYWYQQILGQGPKLLIQFQNNGVVDDSQLPKDRFSAERLKGVDSTLKIQPAKLEDSAVYLCASSLAESVLPNYGYTFGSGTRLTVV.

This clone was found once. The chain links TRBV3-1 (or the pseudogene TRBV3-2) to TRBJ1-3; D unclear. Germline V lookup: CDR1 LGHDT, CDR2 YNNKEL (reference sequence). This CDR3 region has 15 residues. V lost 5 bases, J lost 0 bases, and 11 bases lay in between. The CDR3 DNA sequence: TGTGCCAGCAGCAGAGAGGTAGTCTCTGGAAACACCATATATTTT. It translates to CASSREVVSGNTIYF.

The chain is built from TRBV30 and TRBJ1-2; maybe TRBD1 (6 bases). Trimming took 1 base from V and 0 from J, leaving 9 bases between them. CDR1 GTSNPN and CDR2 SVGIG come from the germline V gene (reference sequence). The CDR3 is made up of 14 amino acids. DNA for the CDR3: TGTGCCTGGAGTGGACAGGCGGCTAACTATGGCTACACCTTC. It encodes CAWSGQAANYGYTF.

This chain links TRBV6-2 or TRBV6-3 with TRBJ2-7; the D gene is possibly TRBD2 (6 bases). In germline, CDR1 is MNHEY, CDR2 SVGEGT. CDR3 length equals 12 residues. The V end lost 6 bases, the J end lost 3 bases, and 9 bases lay between the germline ends. The CDR3 DNA follows: TGTGCCAGCAGCAATAGCGGCTACGAGCAGTACTTC. Translated: CASSNSGYEQYF.

The chain recombines TRBV7-6 with TRBJ2-7, with a weak D call TRBD2 (6 bases). Germline loops: CDR1 SGHVS, CDR2 FNYEAQ. V lost 5 bases, J lost 0 bases, and 14 bases lay in between. CDR3 length: 15 amino acids. The CDR3 region is CASSEFGGSSYEQYF. CDR3 DNA: TGTGCCAGCAGCGAATTCGGGGGTTCCTCCTACGAGCAGTACTTC.

V usage is TRBV9 and J usage is TRBJ2-7; maybe TRBD2 (5 bases). Germline V gene data show CDR1 as SGDLS and CDR2 as YYNGEE. Trimming stripped 0 bases from V and 3 bases from J, with 10 bases between. This CDR3 is 14 amino acids long. In DNA, the CDR3 is TGTGCCAGCAGCGTAGGGACTGAGGACTACGAGCAGTACTTC. It translates to CASSVGTEDYEQYF.

This clone has just one count. The rearrangement links TRBV7-2 to TRBJ2-1; 16 bases fit TRBD2. Trimming cost V 1 base and J 9 bases; bases outside gene matches: 6. The CDR3 spans 17 residues. The germline V gene encodes CDR1 SGHTA and CDR2 FQGNSA. The CDR3 coding sequence is TGTGCCAGCAGCTTAGTGGGACTAGCGGGAGGGCCTGGTGAGCAGTTCTTC. It specifies CASSLVGLAGGPGEQFF.

This chain uses TRBV6-1 with TRBJ2-2; D call uncertain. Germline CDR1 MNHNS, CDR2 SASEGT. V shed 3 bases and J shed 7 bases, with 3 bases lying between them. This CDR3 comprises 11 residues. The CDR3 protein is CASSDFGELFF. Written as DNA, the CDR3 is TGTGCCAGCAGTGATTTCGGGGAGCTGTTTTTT.

The chain couples TRBV19 to TRBJ2-1; no reliable D call. Looked up from germline, CDR1 is LNHDA and CDR2 is SQIVND (reference sequence). The V end was cut by 3 bases, the J end by 0 bases, with 12 bases between. The CDR3 is 16 residues long. The CDR3 here is CASSILASSSYNEQFF. The CDR3, as DNA: TGTGCCAGTAGTATTTTAGCTTCGAGCTCCTACAATGAGCAGTTCTTC.

The rearrangement links TRBV6-5 to TRBJ1-5, with TRBD1 as a possible D gene (5 bases). V lost 6 bases and J lost 1, with 10 bases in between. Per germline, CDR1 MNHEY and CDR2 SVGAGI. This CDR3 is 14 amino acids long. CDR3 sequence (DNA): TGTGCCAGCAGGGATCAGGGAAGCAATCAGCCCCAGCATTTT. It specifies CASRDQGSNQPQHF.

The V call is TRBV11-2, the J call TRBJ2-5; weak D call: TRBD2 (5 bases). Germline CDR1 reads SGHAT; CDR2 reads FQNNGV. Trimming took 5 bases from V and 5 from J, leaving 15 bases between them. This CDR3 has 14 residues. CDR3 nucleotides: TGTGCCAGCAGCCGCGGTCAGCGGAGGGAGACCCAGTACTTC. The encoded protein is CASSRGQRRETQYF.

V and J are TRBV7-9 and TRBJ2-7; the D is unclear. CDR1 is SEHNR and CDR2 is FQNEAQ in the germline V gene (reference sequence). Trimming shortened V by 3 bases and J by 0 bases, and 9 bases separated the two germline ends. The CDR3 contains 14 residues. CDR3 sequence reads: CASSFGSTSYEQYF. DNA for the CDR3: TGTGCCAGCAGCTTCGGCTCTACCTCCTACGAGCAGTACTTC.

This chain links TRBV7-2 with TRBJ1-5; weak D call: TRBD1 (6 bases). Germline assignment: CDR1 SGHTA and CDR2 FQGNSA. The length of the CDR3 is 16 residues. V was trimmed by 1 base and J by 7 bases, leaving 17 bases between them. The CDR3 DNA reads TGTGCCAGCAGCTTAGAAGGCACAGGGTCCTGGCAGCCCCAGCATTTT. This translates into CASSLEGTGSWQPQHF.

The CDR3 bases are TGTGCCAGCAGCCTCGGACAGCTCAATCAGCCCCAGCATTTT. Its protein is CASSLGQLNQPQHF. This chain connects TRBV7-9 to TRBJ1-5; TRBD1 might be the D (6 bases). V was clipped by 5 bases and J by 3 bases, with 11 bases between them. The germline gives CDR1 SEHNR, CDR2 FQNEAQ (reference sequence). The CDR3 runs 14 residues. Based on the CDR3 plus reference TRBV7-9 and TRBJ1-5, the full variable domain is DTGVSQNPRHKITKRGQNVTFRCDPISEHNRLYWYRQTLGQGPEFLTYFQNEAQLEKSRLLSDRFSAERPKGSFSTLEIQRTEQGDSAMYLCASSLGQLNQPQHFGDGTRLSIL.